What follows describes a single TCR beta chain. This sample was included in a study of blood T cell repertoires in COVID-19. At the level of the study: The United States, Italy and Spain provided the acute and convalescent COVID-19 samples. T cells, B-cell-depleted T cells, or PBMCs provided the cDNA or gDNA that served as material.

V shed 7 bases and J shed 4 bases, with 10 bases lying between them. The germline CDR1 and CDR2 sequences are SNHLY and FYNNEI. CDR3 length: 13 residues. The method was immunoSEQ multiplex PCR; TCRdb's version includes in-frame clones alone and lacks a portion of them. The sample holds tens of thousands of clones, roughly 90% seen once. The sequence was collected from a man aged 50-59 years with COVID-19, enrolled during active disease. The rearrangement joins TRBV2 to TRBJ2-2, with D possibly matching TRBD1 (5 bases). Sequencing was performed on peripheral blood. The CDR3 bases are TGTGCCAGCACCTTAGGGGCCACCGGGGAGCTGTTTTTT. Protein product: CASTLGATGELFF.